The source of this T cell receptor beta chain is a study of identical twins. Findings and limits, study-wide: Fewer insertions were carried by abundant cord blood beta clonotypes, but none was seen in memory repertoires.

This clonotype was detected ten times or more. The antigen is undetermined. Template switching supplied a universal primer site; unique molecular identifiers were carried on the cDNA. TCRdb redid the calling of the 5' RACE reads with MiXCR, one entry per CDR3 protein. The sample has approximately 670,000 distinct CDR3 sequences; around 5.7% are singletons. Germline V lookup: CDR1 MNHEY, CDR2 SMNVEV (reference sequence). This CDR3 is built from 13 residues. The V and J ends lost 7 bases and 4 bases, in that order; junction bases with no gene match: 6. The rearrangement links TRBV27 to TRBJ2-5; TRBD2 matches 7 bases. This TCR derives from a man between 18 and 29 years old in good health. The sample consisted of naive T cells sorted from blood. CDR3 bases: TGTGCCAGCACGCGGGAGTTTGGAGAGACCCAGTACTTC. It codes for CASTREFGETQYF.